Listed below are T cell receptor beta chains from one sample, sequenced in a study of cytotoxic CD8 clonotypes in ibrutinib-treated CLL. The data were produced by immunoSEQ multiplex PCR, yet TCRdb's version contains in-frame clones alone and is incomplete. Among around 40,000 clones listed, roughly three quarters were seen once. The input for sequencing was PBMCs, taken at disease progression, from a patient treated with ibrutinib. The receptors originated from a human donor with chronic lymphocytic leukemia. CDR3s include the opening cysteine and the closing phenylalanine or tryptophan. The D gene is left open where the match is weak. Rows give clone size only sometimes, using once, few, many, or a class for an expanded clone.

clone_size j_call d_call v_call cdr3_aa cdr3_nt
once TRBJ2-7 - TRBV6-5 CASSYRQGRTYEQYF TGTGCCAGCAGTTACCGGCAGGGGAGGACGTACGAGCAGTACTTC
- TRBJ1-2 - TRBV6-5 CASSYSDGRYGYTF TGTGCCAGCAGTTACTCGGACGGTAGGTATGGCTACACCTTC
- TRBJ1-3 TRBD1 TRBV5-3 CARSSGEGAAGNTIYF TGTGCCAGAAGCTCAGGGGAGGGGGCTGCTGGAAACACCATATATTTT
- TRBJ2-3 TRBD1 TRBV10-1 CASSDPRQGDDTQYF TGCGCCAGCAGTGACCCCAGGCAGGGGGACGATACGCAGTATTTT
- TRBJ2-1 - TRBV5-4 CASRTDSYNEQFF TGTGCCAGCAGGACGGACAGTTACAATGAGCAGTTCTTC
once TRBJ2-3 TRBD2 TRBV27 CASSLGRGSGDTQYF TGTGCCAGCAGTTTAGGGAGGGGATCAGGGGATACGCAGTATTTT
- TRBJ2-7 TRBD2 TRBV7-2 CASSERLAGEQYF TGTGCCAGCAGCGAAAGACTAGCTGGCGAGCAGTACTTC
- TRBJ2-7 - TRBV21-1 CASSKNGDRVGEQYF TGTGCCAGCAGCAAAAATGGGGACAGGGTTGGCGAGCAGTACTTC
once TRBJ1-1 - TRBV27 CASSLQGLNTEAFF TGTGCCAGCAGTTTACAGGGCCTGAACACTGAAGCTTTCTTT
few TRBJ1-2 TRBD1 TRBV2 CASDLGTGLSSGYTF TGTGCCAGCGATTTGGGGACAGGCCTTTCGAGCGGCTACACCTTC
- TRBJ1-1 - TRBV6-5 CASSYSPANTEAFF TGTGCCAGCAGTTACTCGCCAGCGAACACTGAAGCTTTCTTT
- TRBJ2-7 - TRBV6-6 CASSSPEPPLQYF TGTGCCAGCAGTTCCCCGGAACCCCCATTGCAGTACTTC
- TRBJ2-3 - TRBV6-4 CASSDSLGTDTQYF TGTGCCAGCAGTGACTCCCTAGGAACAGATACGCAGTATTTT
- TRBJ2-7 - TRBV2 CASSGGHEQYF TGTGCCAGCAGTGGTGGGCACGAGCAGTACTTC
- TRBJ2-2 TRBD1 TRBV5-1 CASTQTGGKTGELFF TGCGCCAGCACCCAGACAGGGGGAAAAACCGGGGAGCTGTTTTTT
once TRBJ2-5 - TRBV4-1 CASSQDGTGLPYF TGCGCCAGCAGCCAAGATGGAACGGGACTCCCGTACTTC
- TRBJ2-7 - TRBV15 CATSRELMVYEQYF TGTGCCACCAGCAGAGAACTGATGGTATACGAGCAGTACTTC
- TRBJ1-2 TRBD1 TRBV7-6 CASSLGGGQGNYGYTF TGTGCCAGCAGCCTCGGGGGAGGACAGGGCAACTATGGCTACACCTTC
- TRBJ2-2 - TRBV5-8 CASSKWGNMFAGELFF TGTGCCAGCAGTAAGTGGGGGAACATGTTCGCCGGGGAGCTGTTTTTT
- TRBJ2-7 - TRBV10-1 CASSEGSKTPYEQYF TGCGCCAGCAGTGAGGGCTCCAAGACGCCATACGAGCAGTACTTC
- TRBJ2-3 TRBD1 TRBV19 CASMEVEGAPSTDTQYF TGTGCCAGTATGGAGGTCGAGGGGGCCCCTAGCACAGATACGCAGTATTTT
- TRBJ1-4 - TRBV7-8 CASGVRWQEKLFF TGTGCCAGCGGGGTCAGGTGGCAAGAAAAACTGTTTTTT
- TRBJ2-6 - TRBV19 CASMWGPSGANVLTF TGTGCCAGCATGTGGGGCCCCTCTGGGGCCAACGTCCTGACTTTC
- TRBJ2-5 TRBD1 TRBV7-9 CASSERQGIGETQYF TGTGCCAGCAGCGAGAGACAGGGGATAGGGGAGACCCAGTACTTC
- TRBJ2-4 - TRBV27 CASSSSGNIQYF TGTGCCAGCAGTTCCTCCGGAAACATTCAGTACTTC
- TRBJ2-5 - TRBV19 CASSVTAQETQYF TGTGCCAGTAGTGTGACAGCCCAAGAGACCCAGTACTTC
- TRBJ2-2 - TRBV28 CASKATNTGELFF TGTGCCAGCAAGGCCACGAACACCGGGGAGCTGTTTTTT
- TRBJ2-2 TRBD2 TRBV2 CASRRLAGGPGELFF TGTGCCAGCAGACGTCTAGCGGGAGGGCCCGGGGAGCTGTTTTTT
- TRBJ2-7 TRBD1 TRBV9 CASSVLGQGINEQYF TGTGCCAGCAGCGTTCTCGGACAGGGAATCAACGAGCAGTACTTC
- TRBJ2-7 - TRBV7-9 CASRPTGTYEQYF TGTGCCTCCAGACCCACAGGAACCTACGAGCAGTACTTC
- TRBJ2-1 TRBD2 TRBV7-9 CASSLVASGYNEQFF TGTGCCAGCAGCTTAGTGGCTAGCGGTTACAATGAGCAGTTCTTC
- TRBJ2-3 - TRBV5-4 CASSLTGRGPDTQYF TGTGCCAGCAGCTTGACAGGGAGGGGTCCAGATACGCAGTATTTT
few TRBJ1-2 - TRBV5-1 CASSLGGLTNGYTF TGCGCCAGCAGCTTGGGAGGACTGACGAACGGCTACACCTTC
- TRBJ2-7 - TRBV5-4 CASSWDAYEQYF TGTGCCAGCAGCTGGGACGCCTACGAGCAGTACTTC
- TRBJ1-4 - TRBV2 CASSLTWSNEKLFF TGTGCCAGCAGTCTGACATGGTCTAATGAAAAACTGTTTTTT
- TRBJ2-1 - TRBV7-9 CASSLAGQDEQFF TGTGCCAGCAGCTTGGCAGGTCAGGATGAGCAGTTCTTC
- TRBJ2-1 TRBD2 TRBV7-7 CASSPGGNEQFF TGTGCTAGCAGTCCGGGGGGCAATGAGCAGTTCTTC
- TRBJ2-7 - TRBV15 CATSRDSGGPRTYEQYF TGTGCCACCAGCAGAGACTCCGGGGGGCCCCGAACCTACGAGCAGTACTTC
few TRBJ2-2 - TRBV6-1 CASSEAGGGMYTGELFF TGTGCCAGCAGTGAAGCGGGCGGGGGCATGTACACCGGGGAGCTGTTTTTT
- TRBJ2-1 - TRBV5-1 CASSFRTASSYNEQFF TGCGCCAGCAGCTTCCGGACAGCTAGCTCCTACAATGAGCAGTTCTTC
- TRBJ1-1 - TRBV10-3 CAISEVRANTEAFF TGTGCCATCAGTGAGGTGAGGGCGAACACTGAAGCTTTCTTT
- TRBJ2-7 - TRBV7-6 CASSLEGQGGSYEQYF TGTGCCAGCAGCTTAGAGGGGCAGGGGGGCTCCTACGAGCAGTACTTC
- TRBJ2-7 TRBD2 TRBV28 CASGSTSFYEQYF TGTGCCAGCGGTTCGACTAGCTTTTACGAGCAGTACTTC
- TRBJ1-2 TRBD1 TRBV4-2 CASTMGQGDVYGYTF TGTGCCAGCACCATGGGACAGGGCGACGTCTATGGCTACACCTTC
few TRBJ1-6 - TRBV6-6 CASSYGPTGQGSPLHF TGTGCCAGCAGCTACGGGCCGACAGGCCAGGGATCACCCCTCCACTTT
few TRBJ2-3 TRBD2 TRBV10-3 CAISESSGRYTDTQYF TGTGCCATCAGTGAGTCAAGCGGGAGGTACACAGATACGCAGTATTTT
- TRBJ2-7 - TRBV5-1 CASSLAPGAYEQYF TGCGCCAGCAGCTTGGCGCCAGGGGCCTACGAGCAGTACTTC
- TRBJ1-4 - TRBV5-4 CASSFGTATNEKLFF TGTGCCAGCAGCTTCGGGACTGCAACTAATGAAAAACTGTTTTTT
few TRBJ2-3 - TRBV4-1 CASSQEAPRPTHTDTQYF TGCGCCAGCAGCCAAGAAGCTCCTCGCCCTACCCACACAGATACGCAGTATTTT
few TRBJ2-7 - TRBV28 CASNIGQSYEQYF TGTGCCAGCAACATCGGACAATCCTACGAGCAGTACTTC
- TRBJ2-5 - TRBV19 CASKVGTGDGETQYF TGTGCCAGTAAAGTCGGAACCGGGGATGGAGAGACCCAGTACTTC
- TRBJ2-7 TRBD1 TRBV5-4 CASSSKDRGDYEQYF TGTGCCAGCAGCTCGAAAGACAGGGGGGACTACGAGCAGTACTTC